The next 31 T cell receptor beta chains were all read from a single sample in a study of early T cells in non-severe SARS-CoV-2 infection. One entry per CDR3 protein, called by TCRdb with MiXCR from the 5' RACE reads. The sample lists over 75,000 distinct CDR3 sequences, under 15% occurring once. Sequencing was done on a sample of whole blood. All receptors derive from an adult who was a healthcare worker with PCR-confirmed SARS-CoV-2 infection or an uninfected control (not recorded which).

This clonotype came up a few times. J is TRBJ2-7 and V is TRBV12-3 or TRBV12-4, with D unclear. The germline V and J ends were trimmed by 3 bases and 3 bases, with 12 bases remaining between them. The CDR3 runs to 14 residues. Here the CDR3 DNA reads TGTGCCAGCAGTTTCGGCGGCCAATACTACGAGCAGTACTTC. Amino acid sequence: CASSFGGQYYEQYF.

This clonotype has a count of ten or more. This chain joins TRBV28 and TRBJ2-7; weak D call: TRBD2 (5 bases). The CDR3 covers 12 residues. CDR1 is MDHEN, CDR2 SYDVKM, per germline. V was shortened by 7 bases and J by 4 bases, with 11 bases between the two germline ends. This CDR3 reads CASMRSGYEQYF. CDR3 nucleotide sequence: TGTGCCAGCATGAGGAGCGGATACGAGCAGTACTTC.

The J gene is TRBJ2-5, the V gene TRBV5-1; a weak D match, TRBD2 (6 bases). Deletions cut 2 bases from V and 7 bases from J, with 12 bases between. This CDR3 region has 13 residues. Germline CDR1 and CDR2: SGHRS and YFSETQ. CDR3 in amino acids: CASSLRELGTQYF. The CDR3 coding sequence is TGCGCCAGCAGCTTACGGGAGCTAGGGACCCAGTACTTC.

The chain recombines TRBV5-1 with TRBJ2-3, with 7 bases that match TRBD2. The CDR3 runs to 15 residues. Per the germline V gene, CDR1 is SGHRS and CDR2 is YFSETQ. With 4 bases clipped from V and 2 bases from J, the junction kept 7 bases outside the gene matches. The CDR3 DNA reads as TGCGCCAGCAGCCGAAGAGCGGGACCCACAGATACGCAGTATTTT. Translating it yields CASSRRAGPTDTQYF.

This clonotype appeared many times. This sequence joins TRBV7-6 and TRBJ2-7; 10 bases are shared with TRBD2. Germline loops: CDR1 SGHVS, CDR2 FNYEAQ. CDR3 length: 16 amino acids. The junction had 8 bases not matched to a gene; V was cut back by 1 base and J by 5 bases. CDR3 in DNA: TGTGCCAGCAGCTTAGTAGCTATAGCGGGAGGCAACGAGCAGTACTTC. It specifies CASSLVAIAGGNEQYF.

This chain links TRBV6-2 or TRBV6-3 with TRBJ2-1; 11 nucleotides agree with TRBD2. Germline-derived CDR1 and CDR2 are MNHEY and SVGEGT. Trimming cost V 6 bases and J 2 bases; bases outside gene matches: 3. The CDR3 has 15 amino acids. The CDR3 coding sequence is TGTGCCAGCAGATTACTAGCGGGAGCCTACAATGAGCAGTTCTTC. It codes for CASRLLAGAYNEQFF.

Comments on this clonotype: Germline is not matched at one junction end, which may reflect a read error. The chain employs TRBV7-3 and TRBJ1-2; TRBD1 matches at 9 bases. Germline V gene sequence: CDR1 SGHTA, CDR2 FQGTGA. The CDR3 is 14 residues long. This CDR3 is CASSLTGDRVGYTF. The CDR3 bases are TGTGCCAGCAGCCTAACCGGGGACAGGGTTGGCTACACCTTC.

The chain combines TRBV9 with TRBJ2-2, with D tentatively TRBD1 (5 bases). The CDR3 length is 14 residues. The germline gives CDR1 SGDLS, CDR2 YYNGEE. V was clipped by 0 bases and J by 4 bases, with 7 bases between them. The DNA of the CDR3 is TGTGCCAGCAGCGTAGACAGGAGCACCGGGGAGCTGTTTTTT. Its protein is CASSVDRSTGELFF.

The chain employs TRBV4-1 and TRBJ2-7; 9 nucleotides match TRBD2. There are 16 residues in the CDR3. The germline CDR1 and CDR2 sequences are MGHRA and YSYEKL. Trimming at V came to 1 base and at J to 4 bases, leaving 8 bases not matched to a gene. The CDR3 region has the DNA TGCGCCAGCAGCCAAGCGCGAGCGGGAGGCCTTTACGAGCAGTACTTC. Amino acids: CASSQARAGGLYEQYF.

This clonotype was counted at least ten times. The chain couples TRBV9 to TRBJ1-1, with D possibly TRBD1 on 5 matching bases. V gave up 0 bases and J gave up 5 bases, with 11 bases separating them. Germline V CDR1 and CDR2: SGDLS, YYNGEE. There are 14 residues in the CDR3. This CDR3 is CASSVEREGTEAFF. For the CDR3, the DNA is TGTGCCAGCAGCGTAGAACGGGAGGGGACTGAAGCTTTCTTT.

This clonotype was recorded many times. This rearrangement joins TRBV12-3 or TRBV12-4 to TRBJ2-5; 8 bases align to TRBD2. The V gene end was trimmed by 3 bases and the J gene end by 2 bases; junction bases not matched to a gene: 5. This CDR3 region has 15 residues. CDR3 coding DNA: TGTGCCAGCAGTTTGGGGGTAGCGGGGCAAGAGACCCAGTACTTC. Translated, it gives CASSLGVAGQETQYF.

A few counts support this clonotype. The V gene is TRBV5-1, the J gene TRBJ2-7; either TRBD1 or TRBD2 may fit D (6 bases each). The CDR3 is 15 residues long. The germline V and J ends were trimmed by 0 bases and 5 bases, with 15 bases remaining between them. Germline V lookup: CDR1 SGHRS, CDR2 YFSETQ. CDR3 DNA sequence: TGCGCCAGCAGCTTGGTCCCGGGGGCGAAGGACGAGCAGTACTTC. It codes for CASSLVPGAKDEQYF. Combining the CDR3 with reference TRBV5-1 and TRBJ2-7 gives the whole variable domain KAGVTQTPRYLIKTRGQQVTLSCSPISGHRSVSWYQQTPGQGLQFLFEYFSETQRNKGNFPGRFSGRQFSNSRSEMNVSTLELGDSALYLCASSLVPGAKDEQYFGPGTRLTVT.

The chain joins TRBV27 to TRBJ2-3, with D possibly being TRBD1 (6 bases). The CDR3 is made up of 14 amino acids. Looked up from germline, CDR1 is MNHEY and CDR2 is SMNVEV (reference sequence). V was shortened by 6 bases and J by 4 bases, with 14 bases between the two germline ends. The DNA for the CDR3 is TGTGCCAGCAGGACAGGCGGTCTTGCAGATACGCAGTATTTT. Translation: CASRTGGLADTQYF.

This clonotype was counted a few times. This sequence joins TRBV18 and TRBJ2-7; maybe TRBD1 (7 bases). The V gene's germline CDR1 is KGHSH and CDR2 LQKENI. V dropped 2 bases and J dropped 4 bases, with 15 bases sitting between them. This CDR3 is built from 15 residues. CDR3 amino acids: CASSPGGRGTYEQYF. In DNA form, the CDR3 reads TGTGCCAGCTCACCAGGGGGCAGGGGGACTTACGAGCAGTACTTC.

This sequence joins TRBV2 and TRBJ2-1; 11 bases agree with TRBD1. In germline, CDR1 is SNHLY, CDR2 FYNNEI. CDR3 length: 18 residues. J gave up 6 bases and V 8 bases, and 18 bases lay outside the gene matches. The CDR3 bases are TGTGCCAGCTATGAGTACCCTTCTATCGGGACAGGGGGCAATGAGCAGTTCTTC. Its translation is CASYEYPSIGTGGNEQFF.

This clonotype was counted between two and nine times. This CDR3 reads CASSRDRTEAFF. CDR3 sequence (DNA): TGTGCCAGCAGCCGGGACAGGACTGAAGCTTTCTTT. The chain combines TRBV6-6 with TRBJ1-1; 8 nucleotides line up with TRBD1. Germline V gene lookup returns CDR1 MNHNY and CDR2 SVGAGI (reference sequence). The CDR3 contains 12 residues. J was trimmed by 5 bases and V by 6 bases; bases with no gene match: 2.

The chain joins TRBV6-1 to TRBJ2-1, with 10 bases that match TRBD2. Per the germline V gene, CDR1 is MNHNS and CDR2 is SASEGT. This CDR3 contains 13 residues. J was trimmed by 4 bases and V by 10 bases; bases with no gene match: 4. This chain's CDR3 is CATTSGVYNEQFF. The CDR3 DNA is TGTGCCACTACTAGCGGGGTTTACAATGAGCAGTTCTTC.

Only a few counts were recorded for this clonotype. The chain has TRBV5-1 and TRBJ2-5, with TRBD1 matching 7 bases. The germline gives CDR1 SGHRS, CDR2 YFSETQ. With V trimmed by 0 bases and J by 3 bases, 5 bases remained unmatched. The CDR3 covers 15 residues. The CDR3 DNA reads TGCGCCAGCAGCTTGGCGGGGACAGAGGAAGAGACCCAGTACTTC. Translating it yields CASSLAGTEEETQYF.

This clonotype appeared many times. V usage is TRBV20-1 and J usage is TRBJ2-1, with D maybe TRBD2 (7 bases). The V and J ends lost 2 bases and 8 bases respectively, with 16 bases between them. The CDR3 is 14 residues long. The germline CDR1 and CDR2 sequences are DFQATT and SNEGSKA (reference sequence). The CDR3 here is CSARSGRGSDEQFF. CDR3 DNA: TGCAGTGCTAGAAGTGGGAGGGGGAGCGATGAGCAGTTCTTC.

This clonotype was observed many times. J is TRBJ2-5 and V is TRBV2; D may be TRBD2 (6 bases). CDR1 and CDR2 from the germline V gene are SNHLY and FYNNEI. CDR3 length: 11 residues. V shed 8 bases and J shed 5 bases, with 9 bases lying between them. The CDR3 DNA sequence: TGTGCCAGCTGGGGGGTGGAGACCCAGTACTTC. Translation: CASWGVETQYF.

The chain couples TRBV9 to TRBJ1-1, with TRBD1 identical over 7 bases. This CDR3 is built from 13 residues. From germline, CDR1 is SGDLS and CDR2 YYNGEE. The V gene end was trimmed by 4 bases and the J gene end by 3 bases; junction bases not matched to a gene: 3. The CDR3 sequence: CASSRDSDTEAFF. DNA for the CDR3: TGTGCCAGCAGCCGGGACAGCGACACTGAAGCTTTCTTT. The full variable domain, with the rest looked up from reference TRBV9 and TRBJ1-1, is DSGVTQTPKHLITATGQRVTLRCSPRSGDLSVYWYQQSLDQGLQFLIQYYNGEERAKGNILERFSAQQFPDLHSELNLSSLELGDSALYFCASSRDSDTEAFFGQGTRLTVV.

The V gene is TRBV9, the J gene TRBJ2-1, with D possibly being TRBD1 or TRBD2 (6 bases each). Trimming pared 5 bases from V and 6 bases from J, leaving 12 bases between. Germline values: CDR1 SGDLS, CDR2 YYNGEE. There are 13 residues in the CDR3. The CDR3 bases are TGTGCCAGCAGTTCCGGAGGGGGCAATGAGCAGTTCTTC. Protein product: CASSSGGGNEQFF.

CDR3 sequence: CASSQEGPPTFF. The CDR3 nucleotides are TGCGCCAGCAGCCAAGAAGGGCCGCCCACGTTCTTC. V is TRBV4-3 and J is TRBJ2-1, with D unclear. The germline gives CDR1 LGHNA, CDR2 YSLEER. The V end was cut by 0 bases, the J end by 15 bases, with 12 bases between. This CDR3 region has 12 residues.

The V gene is TRBV9, the J gene TRBJ2-3; no definite D call. The germline CDR1 and CDR2 sequences are SGDLS and YYNGEE. The CDR3 covers 15 residues. The ends were cut back, 0 bases at V and 3 bases at J, with 11 bases in the middle. Here the CDR3 DNA reads TGTGCCAGCAGCGTAGGTCCACGGCCGACAGATACGCAGTATTTT. Its protein product is CASSVGPRPTDTQYF.

The V call is TRBV18, the J call TRBJ2-5, with TRBD2 identical over 7 bases. The V gene end was trimmed by 4 bases and the J gene end by 3 bases; junction bases not matched to a gene: 2. The CDR3 extends over 13 amino acids. Germline-derived CDR1 and CDR2 are KGHSH and LQKENI. The CDR3, as DNA: TGTGCCAGCTCACTCAGCGGGAAAGAGACCCAGTACTTC. This translates into CASSLSGKETQYF.

This clonotype showed up just a few times. This chain joins TRBV19 and TRBJ1-1, with no clear D. Germline CDR1 LNHDA, CDR2 SQIVND (reference sequence). CDR3 length equals 13 residues. The V and J ends lost 6 bases and 1 base respectively, with 9 bases between them. The CDR3 DNA sequence: TGTGCCAGTAGCAAGAGACCGAACACTGAAGCTTTCTTT. Protein product: CASSKRPNTEAFF.

This clonotype was detected only a few times. The V gene is TRBV20-1, the J gene TRBJ2-5; no clear D gene. This CDR3 has 12 amino acids. Germline CDR1 DFQATT, CDR2 SNEGSKA (reference sequence). Trimming took off 0 bases at V and 4 bases at J, with 6 bases between the two ends. The CDR3 sequence is CSARDYRETQYF. In DNA form, the CDR3 reads TGCAGTGCTAGAGATTACAGAGAGACCCAGTACTTC.

Ten or more counts support this clonotype. J is TRBJ2-5 and V is TRBV7-3; D is perhaps TRBD1 (5 bases). This CDR3 spans 13 amino acids. Trimming removed 4 bases at V and 5 bases at J, with 11 bases between. CDR1 SGHTA and CDR2 FQGTGA come from the germline V gene. The DNA for the CDR3 is TGTGCCAGCAGCTCTGGGGCAGAGGAGACCCAGTACTTC. Its translation is CASSSGAEETQYF.

This clonotype showed up many times. The chain employs TRBV7-3 and TRBJ2-2; tentative D call: TRBD1 (5 bases). Germline CDR1 reads SGHTA; CDR2 reads FQGTGA. There are 14 residues in the CDR3. V dropped 2 bases and J dropped 7 bases, with 11 bases sitting between them. CDR3 region: CASSLAQAGGELFF. The DNA for the CDR3 is TGTGCCAGCAGCTTAGCACAGGCAGGCGGGGAGCTGTTTTTT.

The rearrangement joins TRBV20-1 to TRBJ2-7, with 15 bases lining up with TRBD2. The CDR3 length is 15 residues. Trimming cost V 6 bases and J 7 bases; bases outside gene matches: 10. CDR1 is DFQATT and CDR2 is SNEGSKA in the germline V gene (reference sequence). The CDR3 sequence: CSALTGLAGGLEQYF. The CDR3 DNA reads TGCAGTGCCCTAACAGGACTAGCGGGAGGGCTTGAGCAGTACTTC.

A few counts support this clonotype. V gene TRBV11-2 combines with J gene TRBJ2-5; TRBD2 aligns across 10 bases. J lost 5 bases, V lost 2 bases, and 8 bases had no gene match. The germline V gene encodes CDR1 SGHAT and CDR2 FQNNGV. The CDR3 covers 16 residues. CDR3 loop: CASSLSSGRALETQYF. The CDR3 DNA is TGTGCCAGCAGCTTATCGAGCGGGAGGGCCCTCGAGACCCAGTACTTC.